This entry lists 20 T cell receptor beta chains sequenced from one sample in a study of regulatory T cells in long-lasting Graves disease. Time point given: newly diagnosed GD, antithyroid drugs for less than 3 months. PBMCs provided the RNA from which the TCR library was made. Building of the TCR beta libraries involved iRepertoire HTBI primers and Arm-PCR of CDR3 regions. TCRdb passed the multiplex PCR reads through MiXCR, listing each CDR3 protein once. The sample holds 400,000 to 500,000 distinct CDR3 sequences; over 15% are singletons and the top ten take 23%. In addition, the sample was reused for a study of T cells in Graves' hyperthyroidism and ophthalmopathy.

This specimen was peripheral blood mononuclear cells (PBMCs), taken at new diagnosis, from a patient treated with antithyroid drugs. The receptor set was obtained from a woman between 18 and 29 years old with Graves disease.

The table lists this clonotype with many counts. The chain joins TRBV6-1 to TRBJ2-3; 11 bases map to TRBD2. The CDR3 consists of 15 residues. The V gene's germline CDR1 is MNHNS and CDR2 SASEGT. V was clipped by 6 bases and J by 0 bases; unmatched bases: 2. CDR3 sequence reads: CASRRLAGSTDTQYF. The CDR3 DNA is TGTGCCAGCAGGCGACTAGCGGGGAGCACAGATACGCAGTATTTT.

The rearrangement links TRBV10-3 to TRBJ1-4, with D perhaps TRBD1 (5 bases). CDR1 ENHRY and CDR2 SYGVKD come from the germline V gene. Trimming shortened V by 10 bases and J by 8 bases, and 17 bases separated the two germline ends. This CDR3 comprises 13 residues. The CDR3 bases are TGTGCCACTGGGGACTCCGAAGGGGAAAAACTGTTTTTT. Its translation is CATGDSEGEKLFF.

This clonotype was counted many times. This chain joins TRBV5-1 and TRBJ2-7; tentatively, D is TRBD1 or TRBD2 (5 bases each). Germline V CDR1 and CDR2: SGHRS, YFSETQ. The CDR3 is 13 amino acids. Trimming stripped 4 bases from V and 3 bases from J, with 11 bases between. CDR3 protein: CASSQGRNYEQYF. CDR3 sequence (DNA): TGCGCCAGCAGCCAGGGACGGAACTACGAGCAGTACTTC.

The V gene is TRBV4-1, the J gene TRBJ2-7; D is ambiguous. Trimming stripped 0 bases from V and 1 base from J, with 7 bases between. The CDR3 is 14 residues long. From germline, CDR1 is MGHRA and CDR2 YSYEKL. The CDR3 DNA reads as TGCGCCAGCAGCCAAGATCCCGAGTCCTACGAGCAGTACTTC. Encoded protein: CASSQDPESYEQYF.

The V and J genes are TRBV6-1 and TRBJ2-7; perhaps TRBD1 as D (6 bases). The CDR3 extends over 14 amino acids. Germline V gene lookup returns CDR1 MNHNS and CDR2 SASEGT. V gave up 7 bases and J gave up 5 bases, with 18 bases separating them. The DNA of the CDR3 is TGTGCCAGCACCTCAGTGACAGGACGAAACGAGCAGTACTTC. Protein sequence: CASTSVTGRNEQYF.

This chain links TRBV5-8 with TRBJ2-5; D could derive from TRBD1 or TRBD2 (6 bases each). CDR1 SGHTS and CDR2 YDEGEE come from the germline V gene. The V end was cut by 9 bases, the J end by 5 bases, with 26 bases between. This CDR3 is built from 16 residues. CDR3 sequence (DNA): TGTGCCACCGGGGGAGAGATGGGGGCCCGGGCTGAGACCCAGTACTTC. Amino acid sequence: CATGGEMGARAETQYF.

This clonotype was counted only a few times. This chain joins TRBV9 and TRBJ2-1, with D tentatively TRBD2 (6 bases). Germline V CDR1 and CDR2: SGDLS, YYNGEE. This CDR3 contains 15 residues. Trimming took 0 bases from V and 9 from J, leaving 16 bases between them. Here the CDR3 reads CASSVGTTRLGEQFF. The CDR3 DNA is TGTGCCAGCAGCGTAGGGACGACTAGGCTAGGTGAGCAGTTCTTC. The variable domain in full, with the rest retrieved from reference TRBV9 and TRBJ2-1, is DSGVTQTPKHLITATGQRVTLRCSPRSGDLSVYWYQQSLDQGLQFLIQYYNGEERAKGNILERFSAQQFPDLHSELNLSSLELGDSALYFCASSVGTTRLGEQFFGPGTRLTVL.

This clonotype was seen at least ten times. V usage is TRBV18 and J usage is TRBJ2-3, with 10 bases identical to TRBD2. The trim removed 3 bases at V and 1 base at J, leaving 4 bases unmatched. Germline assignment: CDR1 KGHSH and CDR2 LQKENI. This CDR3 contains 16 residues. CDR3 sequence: CASSPSGTSGTDTQYF. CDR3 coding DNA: TGTGCCAGCTCACCCTCCGGGACTAGCGGCACAGATACGCAGTATTTT.

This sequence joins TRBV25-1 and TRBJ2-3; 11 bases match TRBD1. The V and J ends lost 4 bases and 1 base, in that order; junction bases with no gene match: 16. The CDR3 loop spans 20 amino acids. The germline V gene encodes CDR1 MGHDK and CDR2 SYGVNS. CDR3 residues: CASSVPRIGQGAAGTDTQYF. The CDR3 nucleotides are TGTGCCAGCAGTGTCCCCCGGATCGGACAGGGGGCAGCGGGCACAGATACGCAGTATTTT.

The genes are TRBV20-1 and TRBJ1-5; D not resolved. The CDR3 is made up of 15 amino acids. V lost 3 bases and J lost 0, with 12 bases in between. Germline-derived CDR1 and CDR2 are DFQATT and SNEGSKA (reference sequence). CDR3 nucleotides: TGCAGTGCTAGGGGTAGGGTCATTAGCAATCAGCCCCAGCATTTT. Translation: CSARGRVISNQPQHF.

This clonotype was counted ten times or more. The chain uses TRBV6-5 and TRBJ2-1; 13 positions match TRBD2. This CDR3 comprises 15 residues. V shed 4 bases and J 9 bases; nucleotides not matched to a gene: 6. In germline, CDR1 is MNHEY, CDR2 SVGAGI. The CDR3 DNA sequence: TGTGCCAGCAGTTGGGGGACTAGCGGGACGGGTGAGCAGTTCTTC. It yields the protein CASSWGTSGTGEQFF.

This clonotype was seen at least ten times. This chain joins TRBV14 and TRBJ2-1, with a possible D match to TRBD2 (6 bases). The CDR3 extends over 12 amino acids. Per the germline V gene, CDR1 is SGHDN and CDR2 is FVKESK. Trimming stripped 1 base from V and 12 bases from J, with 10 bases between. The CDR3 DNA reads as TGTGCCAGCAGCCAAGCGGGGGTGCCGCAGTTCTTC. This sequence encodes CASSQAGVPQFF.

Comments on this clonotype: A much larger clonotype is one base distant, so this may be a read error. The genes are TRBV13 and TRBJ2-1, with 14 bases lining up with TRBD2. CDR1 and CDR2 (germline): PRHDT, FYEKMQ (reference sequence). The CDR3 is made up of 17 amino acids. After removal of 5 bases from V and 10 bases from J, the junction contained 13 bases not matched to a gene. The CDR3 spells CASSRRQTSGRGYEQFF. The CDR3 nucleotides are TGTGCCAGCAGCCGACGACAGACTAGCGGGAGGGGTTACGAGCAGTTCTTC.

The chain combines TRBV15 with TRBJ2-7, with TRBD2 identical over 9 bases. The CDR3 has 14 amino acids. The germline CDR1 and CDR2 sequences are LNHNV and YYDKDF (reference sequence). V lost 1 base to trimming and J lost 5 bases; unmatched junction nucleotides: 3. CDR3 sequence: CATSRGASGDEQYF. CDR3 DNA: TGTGCCACCAGCAGAGGAGCTAGCGGGGACGAGCAGTACTTC.

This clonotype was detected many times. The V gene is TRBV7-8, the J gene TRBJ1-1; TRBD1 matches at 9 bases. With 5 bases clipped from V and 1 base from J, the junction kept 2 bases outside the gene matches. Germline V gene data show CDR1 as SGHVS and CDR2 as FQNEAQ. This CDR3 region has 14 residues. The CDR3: CASSLQGANTEAFF. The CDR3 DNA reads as TGTGCCAGCAGCCTACAGGGGGCGAACACTGAAGCTTTCTTT.

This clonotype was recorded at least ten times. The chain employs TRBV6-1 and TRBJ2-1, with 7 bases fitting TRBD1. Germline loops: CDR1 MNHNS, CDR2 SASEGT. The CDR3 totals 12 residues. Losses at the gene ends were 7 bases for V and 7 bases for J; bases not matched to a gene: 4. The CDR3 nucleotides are TGTGCCAGCACTACAGGGGTGAATGAGCAGTTCTTC. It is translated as CASTTGVNEQFF.

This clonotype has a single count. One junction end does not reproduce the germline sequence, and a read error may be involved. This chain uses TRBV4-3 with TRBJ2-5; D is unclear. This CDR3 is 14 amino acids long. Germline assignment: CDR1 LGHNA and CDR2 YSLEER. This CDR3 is CASSQLSDHNEQSF. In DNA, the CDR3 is TGCGCCAGCAGCCAACTGTCCGACCACAATGAGCAGTCCTTC.

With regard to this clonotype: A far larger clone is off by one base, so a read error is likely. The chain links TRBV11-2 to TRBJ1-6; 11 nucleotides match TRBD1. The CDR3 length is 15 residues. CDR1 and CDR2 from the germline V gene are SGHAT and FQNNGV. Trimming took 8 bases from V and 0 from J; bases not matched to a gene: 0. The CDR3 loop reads CASGTGGSYNSPLHF. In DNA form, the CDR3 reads TGTGCCAGCGGGACAGGGGGCTCCTATAATTCACCCCTCCACTTT. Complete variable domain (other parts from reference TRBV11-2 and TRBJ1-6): EAGVAQSPRYKIIEKRQSVAFWCNPISGHATLYWYQQILGQGPKLLIQFQNNGVVDDSQLPKDRFSAERLKGVDSTLKIQPAKLEDSAVYLCASGTGGSYNSPLHFGNGTRLTVT.

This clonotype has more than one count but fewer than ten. The CDR3 region has the DNA TGTGCCAGCAGCCAAGTACGAGACGGGAATTTCTACAATGAGCAGTTCTTC. Protein: CASSQVRDGNFYNEQFF. V and J are TRBV3-1 and TRBJ2-1; D might be TRBD2 (5 bases). The germline CDR1 and CDR2 sequences are LGHDT and YNNKEL (reference sequence). V gave up 1 base and J gave up 3 bases, with 16 bases separating them. The CDR3 runs 17 residues.

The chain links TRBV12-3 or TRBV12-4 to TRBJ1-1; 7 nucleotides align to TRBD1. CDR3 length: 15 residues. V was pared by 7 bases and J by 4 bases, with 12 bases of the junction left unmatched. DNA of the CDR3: TGTGCCAGCACCATCGACAGGGCCGGGGGCACTGAAGCTTTCTTT. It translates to CASTIDRAGGTEAFF.